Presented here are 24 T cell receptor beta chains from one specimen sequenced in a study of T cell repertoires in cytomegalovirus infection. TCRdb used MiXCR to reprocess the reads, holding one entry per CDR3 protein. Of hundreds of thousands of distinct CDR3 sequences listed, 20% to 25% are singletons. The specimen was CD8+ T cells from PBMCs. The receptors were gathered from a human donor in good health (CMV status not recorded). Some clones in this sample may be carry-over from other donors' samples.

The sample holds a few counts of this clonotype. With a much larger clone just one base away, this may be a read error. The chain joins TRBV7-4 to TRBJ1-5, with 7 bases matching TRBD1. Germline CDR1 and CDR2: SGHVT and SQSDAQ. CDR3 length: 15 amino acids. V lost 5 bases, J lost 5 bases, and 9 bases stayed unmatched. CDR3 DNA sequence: TGTGCCAGCAGCACCGACAGGGTTCAAGATCAGCCCCAGCATTTT. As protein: CASSTDRVQDQPQHF.

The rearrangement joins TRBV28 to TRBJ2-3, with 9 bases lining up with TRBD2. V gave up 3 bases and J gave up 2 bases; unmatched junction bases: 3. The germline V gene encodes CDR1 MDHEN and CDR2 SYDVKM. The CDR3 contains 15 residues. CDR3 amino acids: CASSLTSGFTDTQYF. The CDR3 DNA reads TGTGCCAGCAGTTTGACTAGCGGTTTCACAGATACGCAGTATTTT.

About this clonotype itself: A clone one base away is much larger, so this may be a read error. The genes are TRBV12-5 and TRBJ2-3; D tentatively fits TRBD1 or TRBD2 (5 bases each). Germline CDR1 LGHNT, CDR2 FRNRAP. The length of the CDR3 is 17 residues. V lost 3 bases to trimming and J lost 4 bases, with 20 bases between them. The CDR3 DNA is TGTGCTAGTGGTTTCACAATAGCGAGGGGCCGGGCAGATACGCAGTATTTT. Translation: CASGFTIARGRADTQYF.

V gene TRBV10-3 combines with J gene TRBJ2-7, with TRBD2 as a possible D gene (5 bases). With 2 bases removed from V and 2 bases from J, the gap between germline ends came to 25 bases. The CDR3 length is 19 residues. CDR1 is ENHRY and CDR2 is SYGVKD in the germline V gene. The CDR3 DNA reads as TGTGCCATCAGTGAGATGGTCTTCGACGGGGTGGCTCGGACCTACGAGCAGTACTTC. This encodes CAISEMVFDGVARTYEQYF.

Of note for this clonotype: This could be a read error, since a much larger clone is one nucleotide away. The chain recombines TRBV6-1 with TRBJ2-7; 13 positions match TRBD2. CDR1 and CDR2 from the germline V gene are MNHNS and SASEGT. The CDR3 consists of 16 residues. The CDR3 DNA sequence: TGTGCCAGCAGTGCAGGACTAGCGGGGGCAAACTACGAGCCGTACGTC. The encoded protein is CASSAGLAGANYEPYV.

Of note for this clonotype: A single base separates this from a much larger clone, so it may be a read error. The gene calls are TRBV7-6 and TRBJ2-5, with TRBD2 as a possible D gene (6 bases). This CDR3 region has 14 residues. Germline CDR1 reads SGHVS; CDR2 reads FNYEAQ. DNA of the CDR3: TGTGTCAGCAGCCCCGGGACTTTACAAGAGACCCAGTACTTC. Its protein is CVSSPGTLQETQYF.

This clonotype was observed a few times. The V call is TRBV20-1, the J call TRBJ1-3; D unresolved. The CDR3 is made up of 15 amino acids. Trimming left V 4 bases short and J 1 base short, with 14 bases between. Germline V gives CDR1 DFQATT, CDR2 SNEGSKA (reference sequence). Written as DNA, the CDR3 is TGCAGTGCTACCATCAGGCGGGAATCTGGAAACACCATATATTTT. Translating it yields CSATIRRESGNTIYF.

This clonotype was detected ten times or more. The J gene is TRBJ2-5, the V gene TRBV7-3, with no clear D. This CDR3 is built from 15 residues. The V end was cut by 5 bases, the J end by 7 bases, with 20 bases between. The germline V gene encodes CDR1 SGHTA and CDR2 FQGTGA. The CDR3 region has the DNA TGTGCCAGCAGCGCAATCCGGGCCCCCGACGGGACCCAGTACTTC. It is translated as CASSAIRAPDGTQYF.

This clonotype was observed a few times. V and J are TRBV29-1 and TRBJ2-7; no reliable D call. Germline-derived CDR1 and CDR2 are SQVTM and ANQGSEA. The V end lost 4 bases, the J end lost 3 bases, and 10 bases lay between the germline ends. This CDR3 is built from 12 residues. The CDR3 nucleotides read TGCAGCGTTGGCCGAACGGTCTACGAGCAGTACTTC. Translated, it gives CSVGRTVYEQYF.

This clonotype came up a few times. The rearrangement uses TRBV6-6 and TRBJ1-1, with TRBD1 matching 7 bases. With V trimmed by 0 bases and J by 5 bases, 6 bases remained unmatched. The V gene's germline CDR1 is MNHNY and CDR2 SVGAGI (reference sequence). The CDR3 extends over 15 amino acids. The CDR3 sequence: CASSYSARGRTEAFF. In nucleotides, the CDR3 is TGTGCCAGCAGTTACTCTGCCAGGGGGAGGACTGAAGCTTTCTTT.

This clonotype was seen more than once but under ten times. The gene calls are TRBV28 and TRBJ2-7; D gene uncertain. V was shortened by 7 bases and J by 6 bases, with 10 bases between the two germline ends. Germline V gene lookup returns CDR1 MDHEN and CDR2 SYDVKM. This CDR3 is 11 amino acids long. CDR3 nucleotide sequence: TGTGCCAGCACTGGCGGCACCGAGCAGTACGTC. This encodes CASTGGTEQYV.

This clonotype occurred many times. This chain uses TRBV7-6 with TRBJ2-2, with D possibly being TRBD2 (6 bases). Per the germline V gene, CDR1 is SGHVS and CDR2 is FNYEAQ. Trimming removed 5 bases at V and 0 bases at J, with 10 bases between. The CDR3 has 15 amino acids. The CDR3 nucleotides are TGTGCCAGCAGCCAACTAGCCACGAACACCGGGGAGCTGTTTTTT. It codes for CASSQLATNTGELFF.

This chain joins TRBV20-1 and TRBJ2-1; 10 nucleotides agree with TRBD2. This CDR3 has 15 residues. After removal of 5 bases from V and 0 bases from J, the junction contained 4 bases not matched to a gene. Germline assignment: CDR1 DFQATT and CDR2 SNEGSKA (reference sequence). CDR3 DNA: TGCAGTGCTGTAAGCGGGGGGGCCTCCTACAATGAGCAGTTCTTC. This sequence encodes CSAVSGGASYNEQFF.

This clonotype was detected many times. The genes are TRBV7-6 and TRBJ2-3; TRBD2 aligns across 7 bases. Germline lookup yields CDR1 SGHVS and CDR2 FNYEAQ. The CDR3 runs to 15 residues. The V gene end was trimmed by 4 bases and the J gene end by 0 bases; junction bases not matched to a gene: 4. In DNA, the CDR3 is TGTGCCAGCAGCTCCGGACTAGGAAGCACAGATACGCAGTATTTT. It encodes CASSSGLGSTDTQYF. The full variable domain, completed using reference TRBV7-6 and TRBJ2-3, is GAGVSQSPRYKVTKRGQDVALRCDPISGHVSLYWYRQALGQGPEFLTYFNYEAQQDKSGLPNDRFSAERPEGSISTLTIQRTEQRDSAMYRCASSSGLGSTDTQYFGPGTRLTVL.

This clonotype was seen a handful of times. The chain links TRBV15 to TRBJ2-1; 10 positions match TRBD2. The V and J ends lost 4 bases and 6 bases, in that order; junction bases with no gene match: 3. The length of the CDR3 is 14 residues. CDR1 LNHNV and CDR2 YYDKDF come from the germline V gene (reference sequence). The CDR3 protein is CATSTSGGPNEQFF. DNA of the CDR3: TGTGCCACCAGCACTAGCGGGGGCCCCAATGAGCAGTTCTTC.

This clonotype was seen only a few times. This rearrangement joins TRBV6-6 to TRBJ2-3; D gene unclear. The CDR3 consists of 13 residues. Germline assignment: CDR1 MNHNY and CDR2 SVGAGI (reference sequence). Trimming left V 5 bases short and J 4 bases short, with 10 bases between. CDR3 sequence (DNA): TGTGCCAGCAGTCGACTGTCCGCAGATACGCAGTATTTT. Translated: CASSRLSADTQYF.

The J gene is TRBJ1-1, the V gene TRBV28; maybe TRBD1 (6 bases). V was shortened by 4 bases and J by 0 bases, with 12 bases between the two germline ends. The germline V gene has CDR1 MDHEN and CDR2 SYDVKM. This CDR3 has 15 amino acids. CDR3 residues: CASSYGTQLNTEAFF. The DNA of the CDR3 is TGTGCCAGCAGTTATGGGACACAATTGAACACTGAAGCTTTCTTT. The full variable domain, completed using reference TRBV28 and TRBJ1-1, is DVKVTQSSRYLVKRTGEKVFLECVQDMDHENMFWYRQDPGLGLRLIYFSYDVKMKEKGDIPEGYSVSREKKERFSLILESASTNQTSMYLCASSYGTQLNTEAFFGQGTRLTVV.

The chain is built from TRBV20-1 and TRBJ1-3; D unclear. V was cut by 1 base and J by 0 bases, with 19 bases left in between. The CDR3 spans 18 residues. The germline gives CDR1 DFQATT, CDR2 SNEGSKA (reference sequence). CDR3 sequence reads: CSARGFGGLFNSGNTIYF. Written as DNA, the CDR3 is TGCAGTGCTAGAGGGTTCGGCGGACTTTTCAACTCTGGAAACACCATATATTTT.

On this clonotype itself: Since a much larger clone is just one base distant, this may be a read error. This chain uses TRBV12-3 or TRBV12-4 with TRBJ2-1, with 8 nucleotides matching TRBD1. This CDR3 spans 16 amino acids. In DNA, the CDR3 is TGTGCCAGCAGCGACGACAGGGGACATTCCTACAATGAGCAGTCCTTC. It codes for CASSDDRGHSYNEQSF.

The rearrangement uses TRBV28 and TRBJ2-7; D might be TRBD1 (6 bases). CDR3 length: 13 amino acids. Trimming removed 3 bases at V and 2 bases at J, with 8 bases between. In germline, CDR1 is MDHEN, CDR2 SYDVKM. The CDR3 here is CASSFTGPYEQYV. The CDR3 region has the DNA TGTGCCAGCAGTTTCACAGGGCCCTACGAGCAGTACGTC.

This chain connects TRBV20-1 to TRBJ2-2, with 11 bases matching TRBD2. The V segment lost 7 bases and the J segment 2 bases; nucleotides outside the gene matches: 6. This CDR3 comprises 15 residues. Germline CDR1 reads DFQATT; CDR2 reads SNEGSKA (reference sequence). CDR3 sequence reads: CSVQGLAANTGELFF. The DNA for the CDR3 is TGCAGTGTCCAGGGACTAGCGGCTAACACCGGGGAGCTGTTTTTT.

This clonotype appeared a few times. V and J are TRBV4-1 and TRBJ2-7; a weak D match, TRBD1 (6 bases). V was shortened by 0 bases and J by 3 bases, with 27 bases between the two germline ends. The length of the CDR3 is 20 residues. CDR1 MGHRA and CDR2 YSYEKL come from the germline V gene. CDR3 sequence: CASSQDRADRTASVNYEQYV. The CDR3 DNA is TGCGCCAGCAGCCAAGATCGAGCCGACAGGACCGCATCCGTTAACTACGAGCAGTACGTC.

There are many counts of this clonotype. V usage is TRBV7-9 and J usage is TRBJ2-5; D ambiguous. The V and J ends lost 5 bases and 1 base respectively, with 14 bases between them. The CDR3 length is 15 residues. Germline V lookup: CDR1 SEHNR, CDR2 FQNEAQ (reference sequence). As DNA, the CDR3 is TGTGCCAGCAGCCCTTCGGAAGGGATCCAAGAGACCCAGTACTTC. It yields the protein CASSPSEGIQETQYF.

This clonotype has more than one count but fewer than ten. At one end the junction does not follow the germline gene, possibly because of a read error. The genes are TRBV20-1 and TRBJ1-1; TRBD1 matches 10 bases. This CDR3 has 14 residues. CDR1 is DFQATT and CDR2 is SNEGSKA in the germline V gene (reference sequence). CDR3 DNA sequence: TGTAGTGCCTACGACAGGGGGCGATACACTGAAGCTTTCTTT. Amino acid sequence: CSAYDRGRYTEAFF.